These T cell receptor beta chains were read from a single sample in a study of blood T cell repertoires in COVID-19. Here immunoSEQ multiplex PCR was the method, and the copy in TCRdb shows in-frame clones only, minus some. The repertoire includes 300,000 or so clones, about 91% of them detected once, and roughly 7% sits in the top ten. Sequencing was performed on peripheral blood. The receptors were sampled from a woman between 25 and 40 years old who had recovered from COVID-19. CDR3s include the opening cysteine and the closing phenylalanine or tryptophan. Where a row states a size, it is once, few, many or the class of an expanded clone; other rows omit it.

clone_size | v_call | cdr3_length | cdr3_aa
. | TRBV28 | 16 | CASSFRGTVGNQPQHF
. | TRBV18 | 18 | CASSPPRGDSLGTGELFF
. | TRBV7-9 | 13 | CASSKTENTEAFF
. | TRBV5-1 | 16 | CASSLVGGRLNSPLHF
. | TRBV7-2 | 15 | CASSTSGGAVGELFF
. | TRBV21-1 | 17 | CASSNRIVGQANQPQHF
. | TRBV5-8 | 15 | CASSLGGRGFDEQYF
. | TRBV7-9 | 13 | CASSLFTGNTIYF
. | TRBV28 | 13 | CASSRGSNQPQHF
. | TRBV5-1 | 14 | CASSLAGSGVKLFF
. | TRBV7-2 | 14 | CASSLGEGRSPLHF
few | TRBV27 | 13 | CASSGQVNYGYTF
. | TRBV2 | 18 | CASSEISVGSGEYNEQFF
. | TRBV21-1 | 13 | CASSIQGGQPQHF
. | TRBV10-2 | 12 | CASSGQNTEAFF
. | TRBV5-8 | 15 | CASSLGSSSTDTQYF
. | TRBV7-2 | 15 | CASSQGQGWSEKLFF
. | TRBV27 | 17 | CASSLFGRLTRGQPQHF
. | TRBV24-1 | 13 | CATSGRATGELFF
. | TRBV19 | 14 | CASRPGQVDSPLHF
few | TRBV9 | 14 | CASSVTGGDYGYTF
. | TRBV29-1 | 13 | CSVKPDISDTQYF
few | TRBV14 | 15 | CASSSRDRVSSPLHF
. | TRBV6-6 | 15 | CASSPNRTPVYGYTF
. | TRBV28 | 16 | CASSGEAGGYTDTQYF
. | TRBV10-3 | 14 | CAISAGQGASPLHF